Here is one T cell receptor beta chain with its context. V was clipped by 5 bases and J by 2 bases; unmatched bases: 5. The CDR3 has 14 amino acids. The germline CDR1 and CDR2 sequences are SGDLS and YYNGEE. TCRdb's copy holds only in-frame clones and misses some; the assay was immunoSEQ multiplex PCR. Counted here are tens of thousands of clones, about 80% occurring once; the ten biggest clones make up about a tenth. The data were obtained in a study of blood T cell repertoires in COVID-19. Study overall: Sites in the United States, Italy and Spain provided acute and convalescent COVID-19 samples.

The sequencing input was peripheral blood. The sequence was obtained from an elderly man with COVID-19, enrolled during active disease. The J gene is TRBJ2-3, the V gene TRBV9, with 7 bases matching TRBD2. CDR3 nucleotide sequence: TGTGCCAGCAGGCCAAGCGGGGTCACAGATACGCAGTATTTT. Its translation: CASRPSGVTDTQYF.